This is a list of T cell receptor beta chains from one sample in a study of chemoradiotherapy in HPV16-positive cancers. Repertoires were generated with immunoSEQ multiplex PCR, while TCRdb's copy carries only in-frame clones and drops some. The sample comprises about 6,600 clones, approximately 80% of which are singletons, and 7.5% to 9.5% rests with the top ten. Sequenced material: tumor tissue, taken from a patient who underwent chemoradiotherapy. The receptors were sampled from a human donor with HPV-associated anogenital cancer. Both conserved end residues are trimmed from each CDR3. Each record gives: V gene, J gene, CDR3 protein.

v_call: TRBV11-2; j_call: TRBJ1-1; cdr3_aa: ASSLPRQNTEAF
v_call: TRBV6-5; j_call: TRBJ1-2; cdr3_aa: ASSYGRDVF
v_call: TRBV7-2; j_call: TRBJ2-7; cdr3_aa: ASSTRDWGTEQY
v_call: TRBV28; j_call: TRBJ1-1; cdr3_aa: ASVINRDTEAF
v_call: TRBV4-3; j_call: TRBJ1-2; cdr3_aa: ASSHSPSGSGSYT
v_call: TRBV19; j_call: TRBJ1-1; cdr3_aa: ASSIVPGNTEAF
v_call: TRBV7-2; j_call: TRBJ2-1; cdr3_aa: ASSSTGVYNEQF
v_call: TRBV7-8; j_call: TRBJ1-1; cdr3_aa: ASSSRRDRAYTEAF
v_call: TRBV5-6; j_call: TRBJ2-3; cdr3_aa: ASSDRDRGRYTDTQY
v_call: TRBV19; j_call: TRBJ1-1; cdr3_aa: ASSITGGTEAF
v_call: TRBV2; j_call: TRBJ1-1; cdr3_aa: ASSGRGNTEAF
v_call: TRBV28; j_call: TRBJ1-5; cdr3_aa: ASSFVAVSNQPQH
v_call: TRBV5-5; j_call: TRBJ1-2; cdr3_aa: ASSHTQGASYGYT
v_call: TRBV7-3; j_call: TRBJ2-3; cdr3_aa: ASSLLAGTDTQY
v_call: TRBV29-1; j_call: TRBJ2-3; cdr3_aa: SVERHTTTDTQY
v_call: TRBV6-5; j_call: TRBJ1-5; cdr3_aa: ASSDSAPPQPQH
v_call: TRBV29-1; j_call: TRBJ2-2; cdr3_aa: SVELSGALQNTGELF
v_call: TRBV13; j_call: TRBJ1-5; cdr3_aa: ASSGRGVDRGVYSNQPQH
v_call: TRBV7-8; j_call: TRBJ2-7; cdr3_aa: ASSLTGVRSSYEQY
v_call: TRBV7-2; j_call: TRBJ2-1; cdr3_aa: ASSLVATRSYNEQF
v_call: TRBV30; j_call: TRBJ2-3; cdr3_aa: ACPRDMAQIRMQY
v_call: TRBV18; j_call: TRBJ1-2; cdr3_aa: ASSPGLRTGPRRGYT
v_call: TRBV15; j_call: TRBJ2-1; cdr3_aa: ATSRDSSRRSGL
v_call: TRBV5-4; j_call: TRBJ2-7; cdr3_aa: ASSLWQSEQY
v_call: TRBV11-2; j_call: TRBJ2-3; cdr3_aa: ASSLGSDTQY
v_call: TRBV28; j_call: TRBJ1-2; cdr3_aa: ASSFGYGGYT
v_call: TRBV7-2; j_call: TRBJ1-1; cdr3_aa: ASSSNMNTEAF
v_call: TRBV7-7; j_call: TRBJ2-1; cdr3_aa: ASSPGGVRNEQF
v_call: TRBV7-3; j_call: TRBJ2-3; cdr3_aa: ASSLTYSTDTQY
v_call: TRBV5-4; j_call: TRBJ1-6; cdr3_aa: ASSKAGGSYNSPLH
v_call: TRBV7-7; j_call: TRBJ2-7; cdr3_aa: ASSLDLDGGAQY
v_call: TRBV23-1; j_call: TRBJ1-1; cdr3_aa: ASSQSRGLPSKCGGSTEAF
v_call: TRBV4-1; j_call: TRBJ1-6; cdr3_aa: ASREQGDSPLH
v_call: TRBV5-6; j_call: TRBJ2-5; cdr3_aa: ASSLLAGGRETQY
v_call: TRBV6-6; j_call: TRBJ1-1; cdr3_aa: APRVRGDPEAF